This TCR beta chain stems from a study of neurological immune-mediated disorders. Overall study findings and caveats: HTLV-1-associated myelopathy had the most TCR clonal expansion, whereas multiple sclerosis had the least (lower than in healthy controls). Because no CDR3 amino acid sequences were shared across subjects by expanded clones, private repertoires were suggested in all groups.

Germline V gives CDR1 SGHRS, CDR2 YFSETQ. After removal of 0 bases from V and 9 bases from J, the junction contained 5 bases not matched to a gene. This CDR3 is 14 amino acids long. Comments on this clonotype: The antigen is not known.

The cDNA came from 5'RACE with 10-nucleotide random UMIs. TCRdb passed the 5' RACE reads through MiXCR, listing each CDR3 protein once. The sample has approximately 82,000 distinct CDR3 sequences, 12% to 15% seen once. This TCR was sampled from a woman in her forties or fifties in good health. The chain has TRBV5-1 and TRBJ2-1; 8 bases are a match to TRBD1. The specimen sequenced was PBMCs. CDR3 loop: CASSLDRGNGEQFF. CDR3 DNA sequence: TGCGCCAGCAGCTTGGACAGGGGGAATGGTGAGCAGTTCTTC.